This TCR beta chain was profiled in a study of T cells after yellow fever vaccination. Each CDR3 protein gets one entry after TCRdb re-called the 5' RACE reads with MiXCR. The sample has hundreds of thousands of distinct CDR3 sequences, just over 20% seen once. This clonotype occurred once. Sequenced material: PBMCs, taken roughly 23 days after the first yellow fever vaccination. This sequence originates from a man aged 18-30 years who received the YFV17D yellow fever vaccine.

CDR3 DNA: TGCAGTGCTAGAGCCCTACAGGATTCACCCCTCCACTTT. This sequence encodes CSARALQDSPLHF. This chain connects TRBV20-1 to TRBJ1-6, with a possible D match to TRBD1 (5 bases). Germline V gene data show CDR1 as DFQATT and CDR2 as SNEGSKA (reference sequence). The CDR3 totals 13 residues. Trimming removed 1 base from V and 8 bases from J, with 9 bases in between.